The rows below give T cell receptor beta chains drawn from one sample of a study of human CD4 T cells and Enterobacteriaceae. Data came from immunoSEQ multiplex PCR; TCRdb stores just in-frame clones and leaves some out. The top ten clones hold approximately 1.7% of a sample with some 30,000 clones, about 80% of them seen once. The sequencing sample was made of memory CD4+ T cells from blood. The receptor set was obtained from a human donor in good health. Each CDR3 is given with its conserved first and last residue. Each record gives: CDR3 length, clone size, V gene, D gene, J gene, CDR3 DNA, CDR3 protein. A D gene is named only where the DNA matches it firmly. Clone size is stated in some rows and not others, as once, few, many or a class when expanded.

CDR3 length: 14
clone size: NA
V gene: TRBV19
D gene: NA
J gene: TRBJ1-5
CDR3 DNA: TGTGCCAGTAGTATAACCGGGGGCCGACAGCCCCAGCATTTT
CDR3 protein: CASSITGGRQPQHF

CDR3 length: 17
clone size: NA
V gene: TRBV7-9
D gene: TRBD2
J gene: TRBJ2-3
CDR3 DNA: TGTGCCAGCAGCCCCTCCGTCGGCGGGAGGAGGACAGATACGCAGTATTTT
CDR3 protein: CASSPSVGGRRTDTQYF

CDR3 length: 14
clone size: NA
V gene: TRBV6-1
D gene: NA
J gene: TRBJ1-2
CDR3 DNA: TGTGCCAGCAGTGAATTGGGGGTTAACTATGGCTACACCTTC
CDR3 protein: CASSELGVNYGYTF

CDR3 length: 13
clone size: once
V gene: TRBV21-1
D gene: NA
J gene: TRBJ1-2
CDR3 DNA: TGTGCCAGCAATTCGCGGTATTACTATGGCTACACCTTC
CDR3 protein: CASNSRYYYGYTF

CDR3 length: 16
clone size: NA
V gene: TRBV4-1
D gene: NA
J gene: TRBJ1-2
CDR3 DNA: TGCGCCAGCAGCCAAGGGTGGGCCAGGAAGAACTATGGCTACACCTTC
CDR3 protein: CASSQGWARKNYGYTF

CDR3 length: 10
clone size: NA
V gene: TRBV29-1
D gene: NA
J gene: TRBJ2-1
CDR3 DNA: TGCAGCGATGCCTACAATGAGCAGTTCTTC
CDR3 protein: CSDAYNEQFF

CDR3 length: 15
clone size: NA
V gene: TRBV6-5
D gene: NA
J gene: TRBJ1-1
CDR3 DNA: TGTGCCAGCAGTACCGGGGGAGGGGATAACACTGAAGCTTTCTTT
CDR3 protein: CASSTGGGDNTEAFF

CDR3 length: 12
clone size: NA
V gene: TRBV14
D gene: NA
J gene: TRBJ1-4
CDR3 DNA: TGTGCCAGCAGCCGGGGGATAGAAAAACTGTTTTTT
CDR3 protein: CASSRGIEKLFF

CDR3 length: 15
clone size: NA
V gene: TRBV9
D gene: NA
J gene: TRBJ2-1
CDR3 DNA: TGTGCCAGCAGCGGCCACCCGTCCCGTTCCAATGAGCAGTTCTTC
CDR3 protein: CASSGHPSRSNEQFF

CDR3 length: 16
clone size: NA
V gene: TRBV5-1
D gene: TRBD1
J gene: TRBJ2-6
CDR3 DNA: TGCGCCAGCACCCGGGACAGTAGTTCTGGGGCCAACGTCCTGACTTTC
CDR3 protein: CASTRDSSSGANVLTF

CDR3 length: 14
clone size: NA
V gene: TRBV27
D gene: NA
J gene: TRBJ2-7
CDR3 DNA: TGTGCCAGCAGTCCACGGGGGGCCAACTACGAGCAGTACTTC
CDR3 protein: CASSPRGANYEQYF

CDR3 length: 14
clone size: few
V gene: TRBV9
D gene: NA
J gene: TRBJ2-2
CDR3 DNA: TGTGCCAGCAGCGTAGCGGGAGTTGTCGGGGAGCTGTTTTTT
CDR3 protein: CASSVAGVVGELFF

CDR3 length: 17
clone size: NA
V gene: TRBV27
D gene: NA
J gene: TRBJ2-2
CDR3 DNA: TGTGCCAGCAGTTTAATGGAAGAGGGCTGGGACACCGGGGAGCTGTTTTTT
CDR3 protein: CASSLMEEGWDTGELFF

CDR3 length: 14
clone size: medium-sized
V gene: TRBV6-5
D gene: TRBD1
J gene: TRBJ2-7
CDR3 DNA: TGTGCCAGCAGTAGGGACAGGGGATCCTACGAGCAGTACTTC
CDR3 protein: CASSRDRGSYEQYF

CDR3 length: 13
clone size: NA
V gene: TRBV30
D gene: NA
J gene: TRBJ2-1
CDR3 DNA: TGTGCCTGGAAAGTCAGGGGTTCCGATGAGCAGTTCTTC
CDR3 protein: CAWKVRGSDEQFF

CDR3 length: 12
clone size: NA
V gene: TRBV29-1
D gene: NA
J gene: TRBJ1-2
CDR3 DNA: TGCAGCGTTTCTGACCCCGGCTATGGCTACACCTTC
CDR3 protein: CSVSDPGYGYTF

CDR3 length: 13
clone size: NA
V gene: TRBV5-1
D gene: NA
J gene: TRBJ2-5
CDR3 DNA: TGCGCCAGCAGTTCGACCGCTATCGAGACCCAGTACTTC
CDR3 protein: CASSSTAIETQYF

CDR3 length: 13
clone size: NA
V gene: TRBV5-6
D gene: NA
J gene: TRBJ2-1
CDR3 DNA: TGTGCCAGCAGCTCCTATAATATAGTACTGCAGTTCTTC
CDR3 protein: CASSSYNIVLQFF

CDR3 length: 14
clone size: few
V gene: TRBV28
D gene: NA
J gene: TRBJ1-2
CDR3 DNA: TGTGCCAGCAGTTTAGGCCAAATCGACTATGGCTACACCTTC
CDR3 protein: CASSLGQIDYGYTF

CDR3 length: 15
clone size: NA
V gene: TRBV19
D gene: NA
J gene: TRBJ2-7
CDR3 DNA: TGTGCCAGTAGTCCGTCTCGGAGCGTCTCCTACGAGCAGTACTTC
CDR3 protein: CASSPSRSVSYEQYF

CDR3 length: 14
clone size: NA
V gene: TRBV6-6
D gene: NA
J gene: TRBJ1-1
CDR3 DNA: TGTGCCAGCAGTTACTCCAGAATGAACACTGAAGCTTTCTTT
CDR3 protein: CASSYSRMNTEAFF

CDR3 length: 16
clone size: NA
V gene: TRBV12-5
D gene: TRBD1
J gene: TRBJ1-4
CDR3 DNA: TGTGCTAGTGGTTTGGTACGGGGGACAGGGGACGAAAAACTGTTTTTT
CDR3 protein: CASGLVRGTGDEKLFF

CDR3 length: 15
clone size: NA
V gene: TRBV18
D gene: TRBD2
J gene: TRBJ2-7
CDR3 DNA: TGTGCCAGCTCACCACTCGGGACTAGCGTCTACGAGCAGTACTTC
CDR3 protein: CASSPLGTSVYEQYF

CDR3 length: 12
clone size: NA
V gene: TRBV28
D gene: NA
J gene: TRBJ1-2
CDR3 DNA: TGTGCCAGCTCGGAGATCCCCTATGGCTACACCTTC
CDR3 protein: CASSEIPYGYTF

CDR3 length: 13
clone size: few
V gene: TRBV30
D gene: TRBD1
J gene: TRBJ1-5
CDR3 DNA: TGTGCCTGGAACAGGGGAGACAATCAGCCCCAGCATTTT
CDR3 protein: CAWNRGDNQPQHF

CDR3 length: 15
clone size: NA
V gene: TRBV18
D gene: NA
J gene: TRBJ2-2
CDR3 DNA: TGTGCCAGCTCACCGTCGGGGGAGAACACCGGGGAGCTGTTTTTT
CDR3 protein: CASSPSGENTGELFF

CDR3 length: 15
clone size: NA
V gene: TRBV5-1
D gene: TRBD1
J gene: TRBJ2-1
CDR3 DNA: TGCGCCAGCAGCTTGGGACAGGGTAAAAACAATGAGCAGTTCTTC
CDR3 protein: CASSLGQGKNNEQFF

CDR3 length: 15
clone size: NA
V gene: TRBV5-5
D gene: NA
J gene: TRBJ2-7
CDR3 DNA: TGTGCCAGCAGCCCGGCCCCGTCTTTTGTTGGCGAGCAGTACTTC
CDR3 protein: CASSPAPSFVGEQYF

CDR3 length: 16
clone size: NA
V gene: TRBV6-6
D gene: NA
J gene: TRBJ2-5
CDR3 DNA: TGTGCCAGCAGGCAGACTACAGTCACCCGGCAAGAGACCCAGTACTTC
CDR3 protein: CASRQTTVTRQETQYF

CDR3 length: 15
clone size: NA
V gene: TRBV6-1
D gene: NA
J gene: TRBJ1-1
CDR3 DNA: TGTGCCAGCAGTGAGGCACTGGGCCGGCGCACTGAAGCTTTCTTT
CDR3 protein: CASSEALGRRTEAFF